Shown below are 5 T cell receptor beta chains from a single sample sequenced in a study of T cell responses to AZD1222 COVID-19 vaccine. Sequencing used immunoSEQ multiplex PCR; TCRdb keeps in-frame clones, though not all of them. Here the sample spans about 100,000 clones, around 87% being singletons. The material sequenced was peripheral blood, taken on day 0 of MenACWY control vaccination. These receptors were collected from an adult in good health.

The chain links TRBV11-2 to TRBJ1-4; the D gene is possibly TRBD1 (5 bases). This CDR3 spans 15 amino acids. Germline V gene data show CDR1 as SGHAT and CDR2 as FQNNGV. The V gene lost 4 bases and the J gene lost 8 bases, with 17 bases spanning the gap. The CDR3 DNA reads TGTGCCAGCAGCTGGGGCGTTGGAGTTGGGGAAAAACTGTTTTTT. Its protein is CASSWGVGVGEKLFF.

This clone occurred a few times. The V gene is TRBV15, the J gene TRBJ2-7; the D is unclear. Trimming removed 0 bases from V and 4 bases from J, with 7 bases in between. CDR1 is LNHNV, CDR2 YYDKDF, per germline (reference sequence). The CDR3 runs to 13 residues. The CDR3 region has the DNA TGTGCCACCAGCAGAGATAAAGGGTACGAGCAGTACTTC. Encoded protein: CATSRDKGYEQYF.

Only a few counts were recorded for this clone. The chain employs TRBV28 and TRBJ1-5; no clear D gene. The CDR3 covers 15 residues. CDR1 and CDR2 from the germline V gene are MDHEN and SYDVKM. The V and J ends lost 8 bases and 2 bases respectively, with 16 bases between them. The CDR3 DNA is TGTGCCAGCTCCCCAAAGCTCGGAGGCAATCAGCCCCAGCATTTT. Translated, it gives CASSPKLGGNQPQHF.

The genes are TRBV30 and TRBJ2-1, with a weak D call TRBD2 (5 bases). The CDR3 is 13 residues long. CDR1 and CDR2 (germline): GTSNPN, SVGIG (reference sequence). The V gene lost 2 bases and the J gene lost 9 bases, with 14 bases spanning the gap. The CDR3, as DNA: TGTGCCTGGAGTAGTACGAGGGATGGTGAGCAGTTCTTC. It is translated as CAWSSTRDGEQFF.

The genes are TRBV19 and TRBJ2-1; 8 bases align to TRBD2. CDR1 LNHDA and CDR2 SQIVND come from the germline V gene (reference sequence). Germline trimming cut 3 bases from V and 9 bases from J; bases unmatched to any gene: 4. This CDR3 comprises 13 residues. CDR3 residues: CASSMTSDGEQFF. DNA of the CDR3: TGTGCCAGTAGTATGACTAGCGATGGTGAGCAGTTCTTC.